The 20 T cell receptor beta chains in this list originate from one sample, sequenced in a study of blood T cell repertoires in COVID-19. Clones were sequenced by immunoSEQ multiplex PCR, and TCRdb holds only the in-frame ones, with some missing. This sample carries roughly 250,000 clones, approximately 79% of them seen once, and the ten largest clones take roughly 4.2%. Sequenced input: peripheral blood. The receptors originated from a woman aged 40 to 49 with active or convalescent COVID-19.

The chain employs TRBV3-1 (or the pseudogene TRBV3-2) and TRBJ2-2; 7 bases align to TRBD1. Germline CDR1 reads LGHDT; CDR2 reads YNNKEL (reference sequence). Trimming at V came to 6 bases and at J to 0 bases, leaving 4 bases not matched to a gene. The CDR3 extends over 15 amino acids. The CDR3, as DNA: TGTGCCAGCAGGCATGGACAGGCGAACACCGGGGAGCTGTTTTTT. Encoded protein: CASRHGQANTGELFF.

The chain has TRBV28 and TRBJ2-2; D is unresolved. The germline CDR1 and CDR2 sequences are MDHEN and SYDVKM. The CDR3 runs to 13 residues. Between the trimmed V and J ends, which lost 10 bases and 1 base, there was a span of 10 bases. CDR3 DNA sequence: TGTGCCACGACGAGCGAGAACACCGGGGAGCTGTTTTTT. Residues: CATTSENTGELFF.

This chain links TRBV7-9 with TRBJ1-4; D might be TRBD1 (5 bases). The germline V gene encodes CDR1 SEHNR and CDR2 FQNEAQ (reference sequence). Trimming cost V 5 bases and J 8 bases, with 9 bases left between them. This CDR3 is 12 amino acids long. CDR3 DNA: TGTGCCAGCAGCCCTCGGACAGAAAAACTGTTTTTT. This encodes CASSPRTEKLFF.

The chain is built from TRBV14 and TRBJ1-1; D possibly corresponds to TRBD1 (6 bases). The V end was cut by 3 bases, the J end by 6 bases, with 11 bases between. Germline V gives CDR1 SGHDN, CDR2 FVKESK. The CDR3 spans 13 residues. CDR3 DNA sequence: TGTGCCAGCAGCCAGGGGGCCCTCCCTGAAGCTTTCTTT. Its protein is CASSQGALPEAFF.

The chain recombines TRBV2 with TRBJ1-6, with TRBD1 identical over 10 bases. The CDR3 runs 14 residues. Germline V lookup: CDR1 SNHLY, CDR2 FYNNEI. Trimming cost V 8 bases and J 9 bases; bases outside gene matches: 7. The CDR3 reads CASRGGQGISPLHF. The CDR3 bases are TGTGCCAGCCGGGGGGGACAGGGGATTTCACCCCTCCACTTT.

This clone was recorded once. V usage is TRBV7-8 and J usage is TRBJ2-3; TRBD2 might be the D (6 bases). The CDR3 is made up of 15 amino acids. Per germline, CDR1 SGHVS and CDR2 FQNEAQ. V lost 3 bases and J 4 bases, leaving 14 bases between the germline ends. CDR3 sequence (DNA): TGTGCCAGCAGCTTCCCCCGCGGGGCAGCAGATACGCAGTATTTT. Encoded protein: CASSFPRGAADTQYF. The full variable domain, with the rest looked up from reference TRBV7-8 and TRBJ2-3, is GAGVSQSPRYKVAKRGQDVALRCDPISGHVSLFWYQQALGQGPEFLTYFQNEAQLDKSGLPSDRFFAERPEGSVSTLKIQRTQQEDSAVYLCASSFPRGAADTQYFGPGTRLTVL.

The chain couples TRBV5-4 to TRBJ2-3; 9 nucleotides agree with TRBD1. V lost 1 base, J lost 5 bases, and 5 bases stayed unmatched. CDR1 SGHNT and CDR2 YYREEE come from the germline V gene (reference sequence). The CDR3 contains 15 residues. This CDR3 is CASSLTGGRRDTQYF. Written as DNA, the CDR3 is TGTGCCAGCAGCTTGACAGGGGGCAGAAGAGATACGCAGTATTTT. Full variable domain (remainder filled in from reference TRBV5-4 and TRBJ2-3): ETGVTQSPTHLIKTRGQQVTLRCSSQSGHNTVSWYQQALGQGPQFIFQYYREEENGRGNFPPRFSGLQFPNYSSELNVNALELDDSALYLCASSLTGGRRDTQYFGPGTRLTVL.

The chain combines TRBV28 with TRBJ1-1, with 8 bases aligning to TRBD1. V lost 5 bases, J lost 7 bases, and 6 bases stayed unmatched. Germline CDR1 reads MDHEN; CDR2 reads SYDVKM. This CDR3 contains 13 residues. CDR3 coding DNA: TGTGCCAGCAGTATTCCAGGGGGCCTTGAAGCTTTCTTT. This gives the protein CASSIPGGLEAFF.

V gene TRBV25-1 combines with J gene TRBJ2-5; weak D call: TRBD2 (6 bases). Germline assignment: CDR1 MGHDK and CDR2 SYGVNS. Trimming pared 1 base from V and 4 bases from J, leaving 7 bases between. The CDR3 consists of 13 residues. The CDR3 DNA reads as TGTGCCAGCAGTGAATGGGACTCAGAGACCCAGTACTTC. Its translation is CASSEWDSETQYF.

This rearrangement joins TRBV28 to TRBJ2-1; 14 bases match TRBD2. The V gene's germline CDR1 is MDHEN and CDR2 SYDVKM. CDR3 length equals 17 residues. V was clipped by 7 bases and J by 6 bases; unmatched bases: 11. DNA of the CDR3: TGTGCCAGCAACCCTGGGACCGGGACTAGCGGGGGCAATGAGCAGTTCTTC. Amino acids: CASNPGTGTSGGNEQFF.

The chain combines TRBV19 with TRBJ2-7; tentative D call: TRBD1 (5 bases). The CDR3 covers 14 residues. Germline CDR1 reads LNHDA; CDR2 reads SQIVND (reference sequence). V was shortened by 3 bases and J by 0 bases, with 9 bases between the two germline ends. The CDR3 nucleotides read TGTGCCAGTAGTATTGACAGTAGCTCCTACGAGCAGTACTTC. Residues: CASSIDSSSYEQYF.

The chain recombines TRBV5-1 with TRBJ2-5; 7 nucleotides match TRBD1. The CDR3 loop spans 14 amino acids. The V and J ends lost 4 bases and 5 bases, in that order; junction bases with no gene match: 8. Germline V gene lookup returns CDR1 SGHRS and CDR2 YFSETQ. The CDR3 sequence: CASSVQGPRETQYF. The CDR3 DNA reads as TGCGCCAGCAGCGTACAGGGGCCGCGGGAGACCCAGTACTTC.

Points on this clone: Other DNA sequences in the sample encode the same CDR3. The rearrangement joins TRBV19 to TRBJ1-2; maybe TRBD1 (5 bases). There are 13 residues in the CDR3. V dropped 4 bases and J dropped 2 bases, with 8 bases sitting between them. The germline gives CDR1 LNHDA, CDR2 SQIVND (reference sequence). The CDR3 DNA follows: TGTGCCAGTAGTACAGGGTCGAACTATGGCTACACCTTC. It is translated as CASSTGSNYGYTF.

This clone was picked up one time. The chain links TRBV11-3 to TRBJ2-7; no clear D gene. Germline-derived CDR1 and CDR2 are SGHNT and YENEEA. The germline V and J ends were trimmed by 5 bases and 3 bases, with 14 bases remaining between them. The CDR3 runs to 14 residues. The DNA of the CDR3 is TGTGCCAGCAGCCCGAGTAGTCCAGGCTACGAGCAGTACTTC. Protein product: CASSPSSPGYEQYF.

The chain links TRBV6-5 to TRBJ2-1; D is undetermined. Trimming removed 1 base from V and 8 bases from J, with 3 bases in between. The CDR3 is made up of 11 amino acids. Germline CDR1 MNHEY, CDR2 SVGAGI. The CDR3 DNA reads TGTGCCAGCAGTTACTTCTATGAGCAGTTCTTC. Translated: CASSYFYEQFF.

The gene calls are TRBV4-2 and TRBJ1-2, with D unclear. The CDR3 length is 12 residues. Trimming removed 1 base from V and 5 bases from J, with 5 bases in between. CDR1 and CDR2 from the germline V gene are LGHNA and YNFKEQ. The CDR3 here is CASSQGEYGYTF. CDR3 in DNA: TGTGCCAGCAGCCAAGGGGAGTATGGCTACACCTTC.

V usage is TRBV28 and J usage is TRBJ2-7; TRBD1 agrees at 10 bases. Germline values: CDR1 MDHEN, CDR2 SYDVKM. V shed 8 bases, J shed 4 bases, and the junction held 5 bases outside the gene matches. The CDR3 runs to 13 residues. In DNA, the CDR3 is TGTGCCAGCGGGGGACAGGGGCCGTACGAGCAGTACGTC. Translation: CASGGQGPYEQYV.

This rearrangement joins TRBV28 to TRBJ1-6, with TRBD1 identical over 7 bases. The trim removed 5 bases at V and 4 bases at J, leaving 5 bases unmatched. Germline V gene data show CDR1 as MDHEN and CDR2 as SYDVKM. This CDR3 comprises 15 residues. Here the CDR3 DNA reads TGTGCCAGCAGTATACAGGGGATATATAATTCACCCCTCCACTTT. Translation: CASSIQGIYNSPLHF. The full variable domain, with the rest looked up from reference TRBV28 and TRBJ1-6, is DVKVTQSSRYLVKRTGEKVFLECVQDMDHENMFWYRQDPGLGLRLIYFSYDVKMKEKGDIPEGYSVSREKKERFSLILESASTNQTSMYLCASSIQGIYNSPLHFGNGTRLTVT.

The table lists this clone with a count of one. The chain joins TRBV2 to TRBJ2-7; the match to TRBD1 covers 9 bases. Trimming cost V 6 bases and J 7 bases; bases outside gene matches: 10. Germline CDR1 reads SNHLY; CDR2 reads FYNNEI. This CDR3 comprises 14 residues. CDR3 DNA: TGTGCCAGCAGGGCGGGACAGGGATCGCGGGAGCAGTACTTC. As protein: CASRAGQGSREQYF.

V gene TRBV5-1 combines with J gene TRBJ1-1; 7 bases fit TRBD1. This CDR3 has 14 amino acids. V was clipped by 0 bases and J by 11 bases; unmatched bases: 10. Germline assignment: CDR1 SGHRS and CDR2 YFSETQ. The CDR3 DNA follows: TGCGCCAGCAGCTTGGCCGACAGGGTGTTCGGGGCTTTCTTT. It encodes CASSLADRVFGAFF.